This record covers a single TCR beta chain. The sample is drawn from a study of blood T cell repertoires in COVID-19. TCRdb's table, derived via immunoSEQ multiplex PCR, lists solely in-frame clones and lacks some. The data contain about 340,000 clones, approximately 90% of them singletons. CDR1 is SNHLY and CDR2 is FYNNEI in the germline V gene. The CDR3 contains 15 residues. The V segment lost 6 bases and the J segment 5 bases; nucleotides outside the gene matches: 12. The V call is TRBV2, the J call TRBJ2-5, with TRBD1 identical over 7 bases. Sequenced material: peripheral blood. The receptor comes from a woman aged 18-30 years who had recovered from COVID-19. CDR3 DNA sequence: TGTGCCAGCAGGAAACCGACAGGGTGGGGGGAGACCCAGTACTTC. This codes for CASRKPTGWGETQYF. The full variable domain, in which reference TRBV2 and TRBJ2-5 provide the parts outside the CDR3, is EPEVTQTPSHQVTQMGQEVILRCVPISNHLYFYWYRQILGQKVEFLVSFYNNEISEKSEIFDDQFSVERPDGSNFTLKIRSTKLEDSAMYFCASRKPTGWGETQYFGPGTRLLVL.